This T cell receptor (beta chain) derives from a study of cytomegalovirus exposure and HLA in healthy donors. Using immunoSEQ multiplex PCR, the repertoire was profiled, and TCRdb retains in-frame clones only, with some absent. The repertoire holds 65,000 to 90,000 clones, around 95% seen once, with about 3% in the top ten. The CDR3 is made up of 15 amino acids. Germline V CDR1 and CDR2: MNHEY, SMNVEV (reference sequence). Germline trimming cut 5 bases from V and 6 bases from J; bases unmatched to any gene: 4. About this clone itself: Its antigen is unidentified.

Study findings and constraints: A list of roughly 160 TCR beta chains associated with cytomegalovirus was given. A few of the chains that were CMV-associated were confirmed in vitro to be specific for CMV antigens.

The rearrangement uses TRBV27 and TRBJ2-2, with 12 bases lining up with TRBD1. The sequence was collected from a man in his late teens or twenties in good health and CMV-seronegative. The specimen was PBMCs. In nucleotides, the CDR3 is TGTGCCAGCAGTAAGGGACAGGGGGCGCCCGGGGAGCTGTTTTTT. Amino acids: CASSKGQGAPGELFF.